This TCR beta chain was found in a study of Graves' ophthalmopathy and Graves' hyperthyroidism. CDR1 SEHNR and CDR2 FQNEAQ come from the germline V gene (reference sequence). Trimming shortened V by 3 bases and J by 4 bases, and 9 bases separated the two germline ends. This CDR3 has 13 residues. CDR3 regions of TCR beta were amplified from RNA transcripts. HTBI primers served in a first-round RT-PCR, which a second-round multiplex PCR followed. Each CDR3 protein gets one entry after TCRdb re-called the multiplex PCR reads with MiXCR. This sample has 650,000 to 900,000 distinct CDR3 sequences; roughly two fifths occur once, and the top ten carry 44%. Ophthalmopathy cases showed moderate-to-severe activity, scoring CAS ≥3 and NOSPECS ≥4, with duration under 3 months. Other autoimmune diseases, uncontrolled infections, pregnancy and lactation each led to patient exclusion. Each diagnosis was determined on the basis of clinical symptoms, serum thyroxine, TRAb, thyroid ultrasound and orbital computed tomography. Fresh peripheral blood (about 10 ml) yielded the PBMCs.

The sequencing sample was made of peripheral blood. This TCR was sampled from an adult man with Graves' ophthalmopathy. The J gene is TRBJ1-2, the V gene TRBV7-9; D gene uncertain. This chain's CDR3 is CASSFQDFYGYTF. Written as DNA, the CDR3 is TGTGCCAGCAGCTTTCAGGATTTCTATGGCTACACCTTC.